These 29 T cell receptor beta chains share one sample of origin, sequenced in a study of blood T cell repertoires in COVID-19 (dated by TCRdb to about 2020). The receptor library was made with the immunoSEQ multiplex PCR assay. TCRdb provides this immuneACCESS table in a form limited to in-frame rearrangements. Some clones are lacking; in checked studies, under half of them reflect an unresolved V gene, and why the rest are absent is not known. This sample has some 70,000 clones in its table, and almost 90% of those were observed once. The ten largest clones take up about 4.9% of the sample. Sequencing was done on a sample of peripheral blood. All receptors come from a man over 45 with acute or convalescent COVID-19.

J is TRBJ1-1 and V is TRBV11-3; TRBD1 matches 8 bases. Germline trimming cut 5 bases from V and 3 bases from J; bases unmatched to any gene: 8. The CDR3 spans 15 residues. Germline CDR1 and CDR2: SGHNT and YENEEA. CDR3 residues: CASSARQGRYTEAFF. In DNA form, the CDR3 reads TGTGCCAGCAGCGCTCGACAGGGGAGGTACACTGAAGCTTTCTTT.

This clone was detected once. The chain has TRBV7-8 and TRBJ2-1; the match to TRBD1 covers 7 bases. The ends lost 2 bases at V and 9 bases at J; junction bases unmatched: 4. The CDR3 loop spans 13 amino acids. The germline CDR1 and CDR2 sequences are SGHVS and FQNEAQ. CDR3 sequence reads: CASSLPRGSEQFF. CDR3 DNA sequence: TGTGCCAGCAGCTTACCCAGGGGGAGTGAGCAGTTCTTC.

This chain uses TRBV12-3 or TRBV12-4 with TRBJ1-1; D call uncertain. This CDR3 contains 13 residues. The germline V and J ends were trimmed by 5 bases and 0 bases, with 7 bases remaining between them. The CDR3 reads CASSMTLNTEAFF. The CDR3 DNA reads TGTGCCAGCAGTATGACACTGAACACTGAAGCTTTCTTT.

In its sample, this clone was seen once. The chain couples TRBV5-4 to TRBJ2-7; no clear D gene. The CDR3 contains 11 residues. The V end lost 2 bases, the J end lost 4 bases, and 4 bases lay between the germline ends. Per the germline V gene, CDR1 is SGHNT and CDR2 is YYREEE (reference sequence). The CDR3 spells CASSLEYEQYF. CDR3 in DNA: TGTGCCAGCAGCTTAGAGTACGAGCAGTACTTC.

The V call is TRBV29-1, the J call TRBJ2-3; 8 bases align to TRBD2. This CDR3 has 12 residues. Trimming at V came to 8 bases and at J to 6 bases, leaving 7 bases not matched to a gene. Germline V gene sequence: CDR1 SQVTM, CDR2 ANQGSEA. The CDR3, as DNA: TGCAGCCCCACTTCGGGAGGGGATACGCAGTATTTT. Translating it yields CSPTSGGDTQYF.

The chain has TRBV11-3 and TRBJ2-2, with 13 bases aligning to TRBD2. CDR3 size: 16 residues. The germline CDR1 and CDR2 sequences are SGHNT and YENEEA. Trimming at V came to 3 bases and at J to 3 bases, leaving 1 base not matched to a gene. The CDR3 sequence: CASSFGLAGDTGELFF. CDR3 in DNA: TGTGCCAGCAGCTTTGGACTAGCGGGAGACACCGGGGAGCTGTTTTTT.

The V call is TRBV19, the J call TRBJ2-5, with 14 positions matching TRBD2. The CDR3 is made up of 17 amino acids. V shed 4 bases and J 3 bases; nucleotides not matched to a gene: 7. Germline V gene data show CDR1 as LNHDA and CDR2 as SQIVND (reference sequence). CDR3 residues: CASSTLRLAGGKETQYF. The CDR3 region has the DNA TGTGCCAGTAGTACCCTTAGACTAGCGGGAGGGAAAGAGACCCAGTACTTC.

The rearrangement links TRBV15 to TRBJ2-1, with D tentatively TRBD2 (6 bases). The germline V gene encodes CDR1 LNHNV and CDR2 YYDKDF (reference sequence). Trimming took off 0 bases at V and 10 bases at J, with 16 bases between the two ends. The CDR3 is 15 amino acids. The CDR3 region is CATSRDRGWGGEQFF. The CDR3 DNA is TGTGCCACCAGCAGAGATCGGGGGTGGGGCGGGGAGCAGTTCTTC.

This chain connects TRBV6-1 to TRBJ2-3; TRBD1 matches at 7 bases. Germline V gene data show CDR1 as MNHNS and CDR2 as SASEGT. The CDR3 extends over 13 amino acids. The ends lost 1 base at V and 14 bases at J; junction bases unmatched: 9. The CDR3 region has the DNA TGTGCCAGCAGTGAAGACCCGGGACAGCGTCCGTATTTT. It is translated as CASSEDPGQRPYF.

About this clone itself: One end of the junction fails to match germline, which may point to a read error. The chain carries TRBV30 and TRBJ2-1, with 16 bases fitting TRBD2. Germline V gene sequence: CDR1 GTSNPN, CDR2 SVGIG (reference sequence). The CDR3 covers 14 residues. For the CDR3, the DNA is TGTGCCTGGAGTTTAACCGGGACTAGCGGGAGGGCCCTCTTC. This sequence encodes CAWSLTGTSGRALF.

V and J are TRBV5-6 and TRBJ2-7, with 7 bases aligning to TRBD1. This CDR3 has 15 amino acids. After removal of 3 bases from V and 5 bases from J, the junction contained 11 bases not matched to a gene. Germline-derived CDR1 and CDR2 are SGHDT and YYEEEE. This CDR3 is CASSWYRTGGHEQYF. The CDR3 DNA reads TGTGCCAGCAGCTGGTACAGGACAGGCGGCCACGAGCAGTACTTC.

The DNA of the CDR3 is TGTGCCTGGACAGGTGGTAACTATGGCTACACCTTC. Amino acid sequence: CAWTGGNYGYTF. V gene TRBV30 combines with J gene TRBJ1-2; D gene unclear. Trimming removed 4 bases at V and 1 base at J, with 7 bases between. Germline CDR1 and CDR2: GTSNPN and SVGIG (reference sequence). This CDR3 spans 12 amino acids.

Only one count was recorded for this clone. The chain is built from TRBV21-1 and TRBJ1-6; TRBD1 reflects the table's D call only, with no check against the DNA. TRBV21-1 is classified as a pseudogene. This CDR3 contains 14 residues. The CDR3 loop reads CASTPGQGYSPLHF. CDR3 sequence (DNA): TGTGCCAGCACCCCGGGACAGGGATACTCACCCCTCCACTTT.

This rearrangement joins TRBV5-1 to TRBJ2-3; D gene ambiguous. Germline V lookup: CDR1 SGHRS, CDR2 YFSETQ. Trimming took 0 bases from V and 2 from J, leaving 7 bases between them. CDR3 length: 14 amino acids. This CDR3 reads CASSLAYITDTQYF. For the CDR3, the DNA is TGCGCCAGCAGCTTGGCTTACATCACAGATACGCAGTATTTT.

The chain uses TRBV12-1 and TRBJ1-5; the table's D gene call, TRBD1, was not cross checked with the DNA. TRBV12-1 is assigned pseudogene status. The CDR3 extends over 21 amino acids. In nucleotides, the CDR3 is TGTGCCAGCAGCTTTGCCGATAAGAGGGACAGGAGATTGGGAAGCAATCAGCCCCAGCATTTT. Translating gives CASSFADKRDRRLGSNQPQHF.

CDR3 nucleotide sequence: TGCGCCAGCAGCCAAGATCCAGGGACTGAAGCTTTCTTT. Protein product: CASSQDPGTEAFF. The chain combines TRBV4-3 with TRBJ1-1, with D possibly being TRBD1 (5 bases). Germline V gene lookup returns CDR1 LGHNA and CDR2 YSLEER. Trimming cost V 0 bases and J 5 bases, with 7 bases left between them. This CDR3 has 13 residues.

J is TRBJ1-6 and V is TRBV5-6; tentatively, D is TRBD1 (6 bases). The V gene lost 4 bases and the J gene lost 9 bases, with 11 bases spanning the gap. Germline V gene data show CDR1 as SGHDT and CDR2 as YYEEEE. This CDR3 contains 13 residues. CDR3 protein: CASSTGSGSPLHF. In DNA form, the CDR3 reads TGTGCCAGCAGCACAGGGTCGGGTTCACCCCTCCACTTT.

J is TRBJ2-7 and V is TRBV2; TRBD2 aligns across 7 bases. The germline CDR1 and CDR2 sequences are SNHLY and FYNNEI. V shed 2 bases, J shed 3 bases, and the junction held 4 bases outside the gene matches. This CDR3 contains 14 residues. The CDR3 DNA follows: TGTGCCAGCAGTGAACCACGGGGGGACTACGAGCAGTACTTC. It codes for CASSEPRGDYEQYF.

This rearrangement joins TRBV6-5 to TRBJ1-1; a weak D match, TRBD1 (5 bases). This CDR3 region has 12 residues. The germline V gene encodes CDR1 MNHEY and CDR2 SVGAGI. V was shortened by 4 bases and J by 6 bases, with 9 bases between the two germline ends. The CDR3 bases are TGTGCCAGCAGTTGGGGGGGGGCTGAAGCTTTCTTT. Translating it yields CASSWGGAEAFF.

This clone was detected once. The chain is built from TRBV2 and TRBJ2-7, with a possible D match to TRBD1 (7 bases). Germline V gene data show CDR1 as SNHLY and CDR2 as FYNNEI. CDR3 size: 13 residues. V lost 8 bases, J lost 0 bases, and 11 bases lay in between. The CDR3 loop is CASLRDSSYEQYF. CDR3 DNA: TGTGCCAGCCTGCGGGACAGCTCCTACGAGCAGTACTTC.

The rearrangement joins TRBV12-5 to TRBJ1-6; D uncertain. This CDR3 is 13 amino acids long. Trimming took 3 bases from V and 6 from J, leaving 6 bases between them. CDR1 LGHNT and CDR2 FRNRAP come from the germline V gene. The CDR3 spells CASGLRSNSPLHF. The CDR3 DNA is TGTGCTAGTGGTTTAAGGAGTAATTCACCCCTCCACTTT.

The chain couples TRBV27 to TRBJ2-1; 8 nucleotides agree with TRBD2. Germline CDR1 reads MNHEY; CDR2 reads SMNVEV (reference sequence). The CDR3 extends over 14 amino acids. V was pared by 6 bases and J by 4 bases, with 5 bases of the junction left unmatched. The CDR3 here is CASRLAVSYNEQFF. The CDR3 nucleotides are TGTGCCAGCAGACTAGCGGTTTCTTACAATGAGCAGTTCTTC.

The V call is TRBV9, the J call TRBJ1-1; 9 bases line up with TRBD1. CDR1 and CDR2 (germline): SGDLS, YYNGEE. This CDR3 is built from 18 residues. The trim removed 4 bases at V and 1 base at J, leaving 14 bases unmatched. The CDR3, as DNA: TGTGCCAGCAGCTTCCGAGACCGGACAGGGGCGGCGAACACTGAAGCTTTCTTT. Protein: CASSFRDRTGAANTEAFF.

The chain recombines TRBV6-5 with TRBJ2-2; 10 positions match TRBD2. Trimming cost V 7 bases and J 5 bases; bases outside gene matches: 7. CDR3 length: 15 amino acids. Germline V gene data show CDR1 as MNHEY and CDR2 as SVGAGI. CDR3: CASNRGLAVTGELFF. The CDR3 DNA reads as TGTGCCAGCAATAGAGGACTAGCGGTTACCGGGGAGCTGTTTTTT.

The CDR3 spells CSVGGLADNEQFF. In DNA, the CDR3 is TGCAGCGTGGGGGGTCTAGCAGACAATGAGCAGTTCTTC. The V and J genes are TRBV29-1 and TRBJ2-1, with D possibly TRBD2 on 6 matching bases. Germline V gene sequence: CDR1 SQVTM, CDR2 ANQGSEA. Trimming stripped 6 bases from V and 5 bases from J, with 14 bases between. The CDR3 is 13 residues long.

This chain connects TRBV5-6 to TRBJ2-3; TRBD2 matches 11 bases. Germline loops: CDR1 SGHDT, CDR2 YYEEEE. This CDR3 spans 14 amino acids. The J segment lost 7 bases and the V segment lost 3 bases, leaving 4 bases of the junction unmatched. Here the CDR3 reads CASSSLAGGYTQYF. CDR3 bases: TGTGCCAGCAGCTCCCTAGCGGGAGGATATACGCAGTATTTT.

V is TRBV11-3 and J is TRBJ2-1; 9 bases agree with TRBD2. The CDR3 covers 17 residues. Germline V gene lookup returns CDR1 SGHNT and CDR2 YENEEA. Losses at the gene ends were 3 bases for V and 5 bases for J; bases not matched to a gene: 11. The CDR3 DNA sequence: TGTGCCAGCAGCTTGGGGCTAGCGGGGATGCTTAACAATGAGCAGTTCTTC. The encoded protein is CASSLGLAGMLNNEQFF.

This chain links TRBV12-3 or TRBV12-4 with TRBJ1-2, with 10 bases that match TRBD1. V trimming: 3 bases; J trimming: 6 bases; junction bases outside the gene matches: 1. The CDR3 contains 13 residues. The CDR3 DNA follows: TGTGCCAGCAGTTTGGGACAGGGGAATGGCTACACCTTC. Translating gives CASSLGQGNGYTF.

This clone has a handful of counts. J is TRBJ1-3 and V is TRBV6-1; unclear D gene. The germline V gene has CDR1 MNHNS and CDR2 SASEGT. This CDR3 has 15 amino acids. Trimming stripped 1 base from V and 0 bases from J, with 7 bases between. Here the CDR3 DNA reads TGTGCCAGCAGTGAAGGGGCCTTCTCTGGAAACACCATATATTTT. Its translation: CASSEGAFSGNTIYF.